What follows is one TCR beta chain and its context. Its antigen is undetermined. Between the trimmed V and J ends, which lost 2 bases and 0 bases, there was a span of 7 bases. This CDR3 region has 13 residues. The V gene's germline CDR1 is GTSNPN and CDR2 SVGIG (reference sequence). This specimen comes from a study of T-cell memory formation after mild COVID-19. Study findings and constraints: Memory from before infection featured some responding clones, which suggests cross-reactive memory joined. CD4+ contracting clones lay mainly in CM and EM, CD8+ ones in EMRA. Still unconfirmed is whether the second-wave clones peaking on day 37 recognized SARS-CoV-2.

Barcoded TCR alpha and TCR beta cDNA libraries with UMIs came from 5'RACE using constant-segment primers. TCRdb used MiXCR to reprocess the 5' RACE reads, holding one entry per CDR3 protein. The sample contains fewer than 400,000 distinct CDR3 sequences, roughly 15% of which appear only once. The receptor was derived from a man between 18 and 29 years old who had mild COVID-19 (a few samples of this study predate the infection). Cell type and time point are not known. This chain uses TRBV30 with TRBJ1-1, with D uncertain. Sample: PBMCs or a T cell subset sorted from them (not recorded which). CDR3 sequence reads: CAWSKMVNTEAFF. CDR3 nucleotides: TGTGCCTGGAGTAAAATGGTGAACACTGAAGCTTTCTTT.